This T cell receptor beta chain was captured in a study of shared clonotypes between healthy human individuals. Study information: In total, the donors were a couple of women and a few men aged 18 to 49. Overall study findings and caveats: Memory subsets generally showed lower estimated richness than naive subsets. The study's rarefaction showed incomplete sorted-subset sequencing despite large depth. The study found 4.5% to 6% of naive CD4 clonotypes shared across a few donors.

The repertoire was sequenced with immunoSEQ multiplex PCR; TCRdb's copy has only in-frame clones and lacks some. This table holds roughly 2,500,000 clones, over 85% found once. This clone was detected once. The antigen remains unidentified. The sequence derives from a man aged 18 to 35 in good health. Some clones in this sample may be carry-over from other donors' samples. The sequenced sample was naive CD4+ T cells from PBMCs. Stated subset: CD45RA+ positively selected.

The chain's CDR3 is CASSLFPEFRLEQYF. CDR3 DNA sequence: TGTGCCAGCAGCTTATTCCCCGAATTTAGGCTAGAGCAGTACTTC. J is TRBJ2-7 and V is TRBV7-2; D remains unclear. The CDR3 contains 15 residues. Germline CDR1 and CDR2: SGHTA and FQGNSA. Trimming left V 2 bases short and J 7 bases short, with 18 bases between.